Each of the 24 T cell receptor beta chains below was sequenced from the same sample in a study of blood T cell repertoires in COVID-19. TCRdb's table, derived via immunoSEQ multiplex PCR, lists solely in-frame clones and lacks some. Of 290,000 or so clones in the sample, about 89% were seen once. Sequencing was carried out using peripheral blood. These receptors originate from a woman in her twenties or thirties with COVID-19, enrolled during active disease.

The J gene is TRBJ2-1, the V gene TRBV7-6, with TRBD2 matching over 8 bases. The junction had 10 bases not matched to a gene; V was cut back by 5 bases and J by 4 bases. CDR1 SGHVS and CDR2 FNYEAQ come from the germline V gene. The CDR3 runs 16 residues. The CDR3 DNA reads TGTGCCAGCAGCGCCGGGGGGGCTAGCCCATACAATGAGCAGTTCTTC. Translation gives CASSAGGASPYNEQFF.

In nucleotides, the CDR3 is TGTGCCTGGAGTGTAGGGAGGACTAGCACAAGCACAGATACGCAGTATTTT. The encoded protein is CAWSVGRTSTSTDTQYF. This rearrangement joins TRBV30 to TRBJ2-3; 8 nucleotides match TRBD2. Germline lookup yields CDR1 GTSNPN and CDR2 SVGIG (reference sequence). The V segment lost 0 bases and the J segment 0 bases; nucleotides outside the gene matches: 8. The CDR3 covers 17 residues.

V is TRBV6-5 and J is TRBJ2-1; TRBD1 agrees at 7 bases. The CDR3 loop spans 14 amino acids. The junction had 7 bases not matched to a gene; V was cut back by 7 bases and J by 4 bases. Germline values: CDR1 MNHEY, CDR2 SVGAGI. CDR3 coding DNA: TGTGCCAGCACGAGGGACAGTCAATACAATGAGCAGTTCTTC. This codes for CASTRDSQYNEQFF.

This chain links TRBV27 with TRBJ1-5; 9 bases match TRBD1. The CDR3 consists of 14 residues. Germline lookup yields CDR1 MNHEY and CDR2 SMNVEV (reference sequence). After removal of 2 bases from V and 7 bases from J, the junction contained 3 bases not matched to a gene. CDR3 sequence (DNA): TGTGCCAGCAGTTTAAACACAGGGGGCCAGCCCCAGCATTTT. Its translation is CASSLNTGGQPQHF.

This clone has only one observation. V and J are TRBV5-5 and TRBJ1-3; 7 bases are shared with TRBD1. Unmatched junction bases numbered 1, after V lost 2 bases and J lost 2 bases. Germline V gene sequence: CDR1 SGHKS, CDR2 YYEKEE (reference sequence). The CDR3 runs 14 residues. DNA for the CDR3: TGTGCCAGCAGCTTTGACAGGGCTGGAAACACCATATATTTT. Protein product: CASSFDRAGNTIYF.

This chain uses TRBV2 with TRBJ1-3; D not resolved. The CDR3 consists of 13 residues. The V and J ends lost 6 bases and 2 bases respectively, with 8 bases between them. CDR1 is SNHLY and CDR2 is FYNNEI in the germline V gene. This CDR3 is CASSRTPGNTIYF. The CDR3 DNA reads TGTGCCAGCAGCCGGACTCCTGGAAACACCATATATTTT.

V usage is TRBV24-1 and J usage is TRBJ2-4; maybe TRBD1 (6 bases). Looked up from germline, CDR1 is KGHDR and CDR2 is SFDVKD. The V gene lost 12 bases and the J gene lost 5 bases, with 28 bases spanning the gap. CDR3 length: 17 residues. CDR3: CASRFNITGTAENIQYF. The DNA for the CDR3 is TGTGCCTCGCGGTTCAATATTACAGGGACCGCCGAAAACATTCAGTACTTC.

The CDR3, as DNA: TGTGCCAGCCACGGCTCTGGAAACACCATATATTTT. Translating it yields CASHGSGNTIYF. The genes are TRBV6-5 and TRBJ1-3, with D hard to call. Germline V gene data show CDR1 as MNHEY and CDR2 as SVGAGI. V was trimmed by 8 bases and J by 0 bases, leaving 5 bases between them. The CDR3 loop spans 12 amino acids.

The chain links TRBV27 to TRBJ1-1, with D tentatively TRBD1 (6 bases). Trimming removed 6 bases from V and 0 bases from J, with 11 bases in between. The CDR3 runs 14 residues. Germline V CDR1 and CDR2: MNHEY, SMNVEV (reference sequence). CDR3 sequence reads: CASSPGDMNTEAFF. The CDR3 DNA reads as TGTGCCAGCAGCCCAGGGGATATGAACACTGAAGCTTTCTTT.

The chain has TRBV7-9 and TRBJ1-2; a weak D match, TRBD1 (5 bases). The V gene lost 1 base and the J gene lost 6 bases, with 12 bases spanning the gap. Germline V gene sequence: CDR1 SEHNR, CDR2 FQNEAQ (reference sequence). This CDR3 has 14 amino acids. This CDR3 is CASSLEDGADGYTF. The CDR3 nucleotides read TGTGCCAGCAGCTTAGAAGATGGGGCCGATGGCTACACCTTC. The whole variable domain, filled in from reference TRBV7-9 and TRBJ1-2, reads DTGVSQNPRHKITKRGQNVTFRCDPISEHNRLYWYRQTLGQGPEFLTYFQNEAQLEKSRLLSDRFSAERPKGSFSTLEIQRTEQGDSAMYLCASSLEDGADGYTFGSGTRLTVV.

The rearrangement links TRBV28 to TRBJ2-7; TRBD2 might be the D (6 bases). Germline CDR1 is MDHEN and CDR2 is SYDVKM. Trimming removed 4 bases from V and 6 bases from J, with 22 bases in between. The CDR3 is 16 amino acids. The CDR3 DNA follows: TGTGCCAGCAGTTACAACCCTTCCGGGACTCTCCGCGAGCAGTACTTC. As protein: CASSYNPSGTLREQYF.

The chain recombines TRBV14 with TRBJ2-7, with TRBD2 identical over 8 bases. V shed 0 bases and J 3 bases; nucleotides not matched to a gene: 10. Germline CDR1 reads SGHDN; CDR2 reads FVKESK. This CDR3 has 17 residues. The CDR3 bases are TGTGCCAGCAGCCAAGATCCGGGAGTAGCGGGATACTACGAGCAGTACTTC. It is translated as CASSQDPGVAGYYEQYF.

This chain connects TRBV10-1 to TRBJ1-5, with 7 positions matching TRBD1. With 6 bases clipped from V and 4 bases from J, the junction kept 3 bases outside the gene matches. Looked up from germline, CDR1 is WNHNN and CDR2 is SYGVQD (reference sequence). CDR3 size: 13 residues. The CDR3 region is CASSQGVNQPQHF. The CDR3 nucleotides read TGCGCCAGCAGCCAGGGGGTAAATCAGCCCCAGCATTTT.

CDR3 DNA sequence: TGCGCCAGCAGCTCTCAGGGGCGGCGAGAGACCCAGTACTTC. Translated, it gives CASSSQGRRETQYF. The chain combines TRBV5-1 with TRBJ2-5; D is possibly TRBD1 (6 bases). The germline V gene has CDR1 SGHRS and CDR2 YFSETQ. This CDR3 is 14 amino acids long. V shed 3 bases and J shed 4 bases, with 13 bases lying between them.

As for this clone: At the DNA level, this CDR3 is encoded by other sequences in the same sample as well. The rearrangement uses TRBV5-1 and TRBJ1-4; 8 bases are shared with TRBD1. Germline CDR1 and CDR2: SGHRS and YFSETQ. The trim removed 0 bases at V and 8 bases at J, leaving 3 bases unmatched. The CDR3 has 14 amino acids. The CDR3 loop is CASSLGQGLEKLFF. The CDR3 region has the DNA TGCGCCAGCAGCTTGGGACAGGGGCTCGAAAAACTGTTTTTT.

The V call is TRBV24-1, the J call TRBJ2-3, with 14 bases aligning to TRBD2. Germline CDR1 is KGHDR and CDR2 is SFDVKD. The V gene end was trimmed by 4 bases and the J gene end by 5 bases; junction bases not matched to a gene: 10. This CDR3 contains 18 residues. Here the CDR3 DNA reads TGTGCCACCAGTGAGCGGACCGGGACTAGCGGGGGCCGAGATACGCAGTATTTT. Translating gives CATSERTGTSGGRDTQYF.

The chain has TRBV5-4 and TRBJ1-2; possibly TRBD1 for D (5 bases). CDR1 and CDR2 (germline): SGHNT, YYREEE (reference sequence). CDR3 length: 13 residues. The V end lost 3 bases, the J end lost 6 bases, and 12 bases lay between the germline ends. This CDR3 is CASSSGGRDGYTF. The CDR3 DNA is TGTGCCAGCAGCTCGGGGGGTCGGGATGGCTACACCTTC.

The V gene is TRBV27, the J gene TRBJ1-1; 9 bases are shared with TRBD1. There are 17 residues in the CDR3. Looked up from germline, CDR1 is MNHEY and CDR2 is SMNVEV (reference sequence). V dropped 4 bases and J dropped 3; count of bases not matched to a gene: 12. The CDR3 nucleotides read TGTGCCAGCAGTTCTCCAAGACAGGGGGGGTCCTACACTGAAGCTTTCTTT. Translation gives CASSSPRQGGSYTEAFF.

The rearrangement uses TRBV6-5 and TRBJ2-7, with 8 positions matching TRBD2. CDR1 MNHEY and CDR2 SVGAGI come from the germline V gene. The CDR3 runs 14 residues. The trim removed 7 bases at V and 2 bases at J, leaving 7 bases unmatched. The CDR3: CASTGGDPPYEQYF. The CDR3 DNA is TGTGCCAGCACCGGGGGGGACCCACCCTACGAGCAGTACTTC.

This chain links TRBV5-1 with TRBJ1-1; D perhaps matches TRBD1 (6 bases). The germline gives CDR1 SGHRS, CDR2 YFSETQ. V dropped 0 bases and J dropped 4 bases, with 10 bases sitting between them. The CDR3 consists of 14 residues. CDR3 sequence reads: CASSLEATGTEAFF. The CDR3 bases are TGCGCCAGCAGCTTGGAAGCGACAGGCACTGAAGCTTTCTTT.

The chain joins TRBV7-6 to TRBJ2-3; TRBD2 agrees at 12 bases. The CDR3 has 19 residues. Germline CDR1 SGHVS, CDR2 FNYEAQ. The J segment lost 3 bases and the V segment lost 1 base, leaving 11 bases of the junction unmatched. The CDR3, as DNA: TGTGCCAGCAGCTTAGTAGCTAGCGGGAGGGCCGCTGGAACAGATACGCAGTATTTT. This sequence encodes CASSLVASGRAAGTDTQYF.

The chain links TRBV28 to TRBJ1-1; possible D gene TRBD1, 6 bases. Trimming cost V 10 bases and J 4 bases, with 16 bases left between them. The CDR3 sequence is 13 residues long. Germline V lookup: CDR1 MDHEN, CDR2 SYDVKM. This CDR3 reads CATNQGGGTEAFF. CDR3 coding DNA: TGTGCCACTAACCAGGGAGGGGGCACTGAAGCTTTCTTT.

The chain couples TRBV7-2 to TRBJ1-1; D remains ambiguous. The CDR3 is 15 residues long. Trimming stripped 0 bases from V and 5 bases from J, with 13 bases between. Germline V lookup: CDR1 SGHTA, CDR2 FQGNSA. Here the CDR3 reads CASSLASVPETEAFF. CDR3 bases: TGTGCCAGCAGCTTAGCATCCGTACCGGAGACTGAAGCTTTCTTT.

V gene TRBV28 combines with J gene TRBJ1-2, with 8 bases identical to TRBD1. This CDR3 is built from 17 residues. CDR1 and CDR2 from the germline V gene are MDHEN and SYDVKM. The J segment lost 4 bases and the V segment lost 6 bases, leaving 16 bases of the junction unmatched. Here the CDR3 reads CASSVQGALPPGYGYTF. The CDR3 region has the DNA TGTGCCAGCAGCGTTCAGGGGGCGCTTCCCCCTGGCTATGGCTACACCTTC.